This section outlines one TCR beta chain sequence together with its context. Clones were read by immunoSEQ multiplex PCR, and TCRdb kept only the in-frame ones, dropping some. The sample includes approximately 79,000 clones, around nine tenths of them seen just once. The sample belongs to a study of technical replicates of blood from several donors. Germline lookup yields CDR1 MNHNS and CDR2 SASEGT. The CDR3 totals 19 residues. V was clipped by 1 base and J by 4 bases; unmatched bases: 12. The sequenced sample was T cells isolated from PBMCs. The chain has TRBV6-1 and TRBJ2-7, with TRBD2 matching 14 bases. The sequence derives from a human donor in good health. The CDR3: CASSEVGKGLAGVSYEQYF. The CDR3 region has the DNA TGTGCCAGCAGTGAAGTTGGAAAGGGACTAGCGGGAGTTTCGTACGAGCAGTACTTC.